The 14 T cell receptor beta chains listed next were all sequenced from one sample in a study of cytomegalovirus exposure and HLA in healthy donors. With 60 Vbeta and 13 Jbeta primers, the PCR was carried out. Data came from immunoSEQ multiplex PCR; TCRdb stores just in-frame clones and leaves some out. This table holds about 130,000 clones, around 76% found once. The sample taken for sequencing was PBMCs. The origin of the receptors is a male donor in good health and CMV-seronegative.

The rearrangement joins TRBV6-1 to TRBJ2-7, with TRBD1 matching over 10 bases. Germline CDR1 is MNHNS and CDR2 is SASEGT. Trimming removed 6 bases from V and 3 bases from J; junction bases left unmatched: 5. CDR3 length: 14 amino acids. The DNA for the CDR3 is TGTGCCAGCAGACCGGGGGACAGGGGCTACGAGCAGTACTTC. This encodes CASRPGDRGYEQYF.

The chain carries TRBV18 and TRBJ2-7; D might be TRBD1 (5 bases). Per the germline V gene, CDR1 is KGHSH and CDR2 is LQKENI. Trimming stripped 3 bases from V and 5 bases from J, with 17 bases between. The CDR3 sequence is 15 residues long. CDR3 loop: CASSPTLAGIHEQYF. In DNA form, the CDR3 reads TGTGCCAGCTCACCTACCCTGGCAGGGATCCACGAGCAGTACTTC.

The rearrangement joins TRBV6-1 to TRBJ2-7; 7 bases align to TRBD2. The CDR3 is made up of 14 amino acids. CDR1 is MNHNS, CDR2 SASEGT, per germline. After removal of 3 bases from V and 2 bases from J, the junction contained 4 bases not matched to a gene. CDR3 nucleotides: TGTGCCAGCAGTGAGGGCGGGGGAACCTACGAGCAGTACTTC. Protein product: CASSEGGGTYEQYF.

The gene calls are TRBV19 and TRBJ2-1; the match to TRBD2 covers 8 bases. The ends lost 6 bases at V and 3 bases at J; junction bases unmatched: 7. Per the germline V gene, CDR1 is LNHDA and CDR2 is SQIVND (reference sequence). The CDR3 is 15 residues long. CDR3 nucleotides: TGTGCCAGTAGGCTCACTAGCGGAAACTACAATGAGCAGTTCTTC. Translation: CASRLTSGNYNEQFF.

The genes are TRBV6-5 and TRBJ2-2; 7 nucleotides align to TRBD1. The CDR3 is made up of 14 amino acids. Germline CDR1 reads MNHEY; CDR2 reads SVGAGI. With V trimmed by 2 bases and J by 4 bases, 1 base remained unmatched. For the CDR3, the DNA is TGTGCCAGCAGTTACGGACAGGCCACCGGGGAGCTGTTTTTT. The encoded protein is CASSYGQATGELFF.

V gene TRBV5-5 combines with J gene TRBJ1-3; 9 nucleotides agree with TRBD1. V shed 10 bases, J shed 0 bases, and the junction held 11 bases outside the gene matches. This CDR3 spans 16 amino acids. Germline values: CDR1 SGHKS, CDR2 YYEKEE (reference sequence). CDR3 region: CASVGGTGFSGNTIYF. CDR3 in DNA: TGTGCCTCTGTTGGAGGGACAGGGTTCTCTGGAAACACCATATATTTT.

This chain joins TRBV2 and TRBJ1-1; D uncertain. The CDR3 runs 14 residues. Germline V gives CDR1 SNHLY, CDR2 FYNNEI. Trimming shortened V by 6 bases and J by 0 bases, and 11 bases separated the two germline ends. In DNA form, the CDR3 reads TGTGCCAGCAGGGAGGAGCAGATGAACACTGAAGCTTTCTTT. As protein: CASREEQMNTEAFF.

This clone has more than one count but fewer than ten. This chain joins TRBV4-3 and TRBJ1-1, with a tentative D call TRBD1 (6 bases). Looked up from germline, CDR1 is LGHNA and CDR2 is YSLEER. The V and J ends lost 4 bases and 1 base respectively, with 10 bases between them. The CDR3 has 14 residues. The CDR3 bases are TGCGCCAGCAGCCCACAGGGCCCGAACACTGAAGCTTTCTTT. The encoded protein is CASSPQGPNTEAFF.

The V call is TRBV25-1, the J call TRBJ1-1; 10 nucleotides line up with TRBD1. This CDR3 region has 15 residues. J gave up 3 bases and V 6 bases, and 7 bases lay outside the gene matches. Per germline, CDR1 MGHDK and CDR2 SYGVNS. The CDR3 loop reads CASSLRQGAHTEAFF. The DNA for the CDR3 is TGTGCCAGCAGCCTCCGACAGGGGGCGCACACTGAAGCTTTCTTT.

The chain links TRBV9 to TRBJ2-1; D call uncertain. The CDR3 covers 15 residues. Germline values: CDR1 SGDLS, CDR2 YYNGEE. V lost 4 bases, J lost 6 bases, and 17 bases lay in between. The CDR3 nucleotides are TGTGCCAGCAGCATATGGTCCTCAGGTTTCAATGAGCAGTTCTTC. This gives the protein CASSIWSSGFNEQFF.

This clone has only a few counts. The junction departs from germline at one end; a sequencing error may be responsible. Other DNA sequences in the sample encode the same CDR3. The chain has TRBV4-1 and TRBJ2-3; 9 bases are a match to TRBD2. The V gene's germline CDR1 is MGHRA and CDR2 YSYEKL. The CDR3 length is 16 residues. The CDR3 sequence is CASSPERAGGPDTQYF. The CDR3 DNA sequence: TGTGCCAGCAGCCCGGAGAGGGCGGGAGGGCCAGATACGCAGTATTTT.

V and J are TRBV6-1 and TRBJ1-4, with D hard to call. Germline loops: CDR1 MNHNS, CDR2 SASEGT. V was pared by 1 base and J by 3 bases, with 9 bases between. The CDR3 has 15 amino acids. The CDR3 region has the DNA TGTGCCAGCAGTGAAGTGCCCAGTTCTAATGAAAAACTGTTTTTT. Protein: CASSEVPSSNEKLFF.

The gene calls are TRBV7-8 and TRBJ2-7, with TRBD2 matching 7 bases. The CDR3 is 14 amino acids. J gave up 6 bases and V 1 base, and 6 bases lay outside the gene matches. CDR1 and CDR2 (germline): SGHVS, FQNEAQ. The CDR3 bases are TGTGCCAGCAGCTTAGGGCGGGGGAGTGCCGAGCAGTACTTC. Its translation is CASSLGRGSAEQYF.

This clone was detected once. The chain employs TRBV28 and TRBJ1-4, with D maybe TRBD1 (6 bases). There are 17 residues in the CDR3. The V end was cut by 5 bases, the J end by 10 bases, with 26 bases between. CDR1 and CDR2 (germline): MDHEN, SYDVKM. The CDR3 spells CASSLLGGGHGQGKLFF. CDR3 nucleotide sequence: TGTGCCAGCAGTCTATTGGGAGGGGGACATGGGCAAGGAAAACTGTTTTTT.